The rows below give T cell receptor beta chains drawn from one sample of a study of blood T cell repertoires in COVID-19. Assay used: immunoSEQ multiplex PCR; TCRdb lists only in-frame clones, some missing. Among fewer than 300,000 clones, approximately 85% were seen once, and the ten largest hold roughly 5.3%. The material sequenced was peripheral blood. The source is a man aged 50 to 59 with active or convalescent COVID-19. Each CDR3 is given with its conserved first and last residue. Each record gives: CDR3 protein, CDR3 DNA, J gene, clone size, D gene, V gene. A D gene is named only where the DNA matches it firmly. Only some rows state a clone size, as once, few, many or a class for expanded clones.

cdr3_aa: CASSTNDRNYGYTF
cdr3_nt: TGTGCCAGTAGTACTAATGACAGGAACTATGGCTACACCTTC
j_call: TRBJ1-2
clone_size: few
d_call: .
v_call: TRBV19

cdr3_aa: CASSRGTGYSGNTIYF
cdr3_nt: TGTGCCAGCAGCCGCGGGACAGGGTACTCTGGAAACACCATATATTTT
j_call: TRBJ1-3
clone_size: .
d_call: TRBD1
v_call: TRBV5-6

cdr3_aa: CACLSPEQFF
cdr3_nt: TGTGCCTGTCTAAGCCCCGAGCAGTTCTTC
j_call: TRBJ2-1
clone_size: .
d_call: .
v_call: TRBV30

cdr3_aa: CASRDQAPNSPLHF
cdr3_nt: TGTGCCAGCAGGGATCAGGCCCCGAATTCACCCCTCCACTTT
j_call: TRBJ1-6
clone_size: .
d_call: .
v_call: TRBV25-1

cdr3_aa: CASSYPTGRGGYTF
cdr3_nt: TGTGCCAGCAGTTACCCGACAGGGCGGGGAGGCTACACCTTC
j_call: TRBJ1-2
clone_size: .
d_call: TRBD1
v_call: TRBV6-2/TRBV6-3

cdr3_aa: CASEGLGGGYTF
cdr3_nt: TGTGCCAGTGAGGGGCTAGGGGGTGGCTACACCTTC
j_call: TRBJ1-2
clone_size: once
d_call: .
v_call: TRBV19

cdr3_aa: CSASQGGGEAFF
cdr3_nt: TGCAGTGCTAGTCAAGGCGGGGGTGAAGCTTTCTTT
j_call: TRBJ1-1
clone_size: .
d_call: .
v_call: TRBV20-1

cdr3_aa: CASRTGTGKNEQFF
cdr3_nt: TGTGCCAGTAGGACCGGGACAGGGAAGAATGAGCAGTTCTTC
j_call: TRBJ2-1
clone_size: .
d_call: TRBD1
v_call: TRBV19

cdr3_aa: CASKGTGGYEQYF
cdr3_nt: TGTGCCAGCAAAGGGACAGGGGGCTACGAGCAGTACTTC
j_call: TRBJ2-7
clone_size: once
d_call: TRBD1
v_call: TRBV3-1/TRBV3-2

cdr3_aa: CASSLGSGARETQYF
cdr3_nt: TGTGCCAGCAGCTTAGGGAGCGGCGCTAGAGAGACCCAGTACTTC
j_call: TRBJ2-5
clone_size: .
d_call: .
v_call: TRBV7-2

cdr3_aa: CASHQGSNQPQHF
cdr3_nt: TGTGCCAGCCACCAGGGCAGCAATCAGCCCCAGCATTTT
j_call: TRBJ1-5
clone_size: .
d_call: .
v_call: TRBV12-3/TRBV12-4

cdr3_aa: CASSEDRGSYNEQFF
cdr3_nt: TGTGCCAGCAGTGAGGACAGGGGATCCTACAATGAGCAGTTCTTC
j_call: TRBJ2-1
clone_size: .
d_call: TRBD1
v_call: TRBV6-4

cdr3_aa: CAWEAGTGEREQYF
cdr3_nt: TGTGCCTGGGAAGCCGGGACAGGGGAACGCGAGCAGTACTTC
j_call: TRBJ2-7
clone_size: .
d_call: TRBD1
v_call: TRBV30

cdr3_aa: CASSSGTGGAGTF
cdr3_nt: TGTGCCAGTAGCAGTGGGACAGGGGGCGCAGGCACCTTC
j_call: TRBJ1-2
clone_size: .
d_call: TRBD1
v_call: TRBV19

cdr3_aa: CASSMTSAGEQYF
cdr3_nt: TGTGCCAGTAGTATGACTAGCGCGGGCGAGCAGTACTTC
j_call: TRBJ2-7
clone_size: .
d_call: TRBD2
v_call: TRBV19

cdr3_aa: CASGPGTSYEQYF
cdr3_nt: TGTGCTAGTGGGCCCGGGACTTCTTACGAGCAGTACTTC
j_call: TRBJ2-7
clone_size: .
d_call: .
v_call: TRBV12-5

cdr3_aa: CASSLDGSRYEQYF
cdr3_nt: TGCGCCAGCAGCTTGGACGGGAGTCGGTACGAGCAGTACTTC
j_call: TRBJ2-7
clone_size: .
d_call: .
v_call: TRBV5-1

cdr3_aa: CASRYVPDRANTEAFF
cdr3_nt: TGTGCCAGCAGGTACGTTCCGGACAGGGCGAACACTGAAGCTTTCTTT
j_call: TRBJ1-1
clone_size: .
d_call: TRBD1
v_call: TRBV6-2/TRBV6-3

cdr3_aa: CASSWTGMGGYEQYF
cdr3_nt: TGTGCCAGCAGCTGGACAGGGATGGGGGGCTACGAGCAGTACTTC
j_call: TRBJ2-7
clone_size: .
d_call: TRBD1
v_call: TRBV13

cdr3_aa: CASSLRIRREGDTQYF
cdr3_nt: TGTGCCAGCAGCTTGCGAATCCGGCGGGAGGGGGATACGCAGTATTTT
j_call: TRBJ2-3
clone_size: .
d_call: TRBD2
v_call: TRBV7-8

cdr3_aa: CASSPRTANTEAFF
cdr3_nt: TGTGCCAGCAGCCCCCGGACAGCCAACACTGAAGCTTTCTTT
j_call: TRBJ1-1
clone_size: few
d_call: .
v_call: TRBV7-9

cdr3_aa: CAWSRPAVYEQYF
cdr3_nt: TGTGCCTGGAGTCGGCCGGCGGTCTACGAGCAGTACTTC
j_call: TRBJ2-7
clone_size: .
d_call: .
v_call: TRBV30

cdr3_aa: CASTTGGKYGYTF
cdr3_nt: TGTGCCAGCACTACAGGGGGAAAGTATGGCTACACCTTC
j_call: TRBJ1-2
clone_size: .
d_call: TRBD1
v_call: TRBV28

cdr3_aa: CASSYSSGTALYEQYF
cdr3_nt: TGTGCCAGCAGTTACTCCTCCGGGACAGCCTTATACGAGCAGTACTTC
j_call: TRBJ2-7
clone_size: .
d_call: TRBD1
v_call: TRBV6-5

cdr3_aa: CASKGSGGSNQPQHF
cdr3_nt: TGTGCCAGCAAGGGCTCAGGGGGGAGCAATCAGCCCCAGCATTTT
j_call: TRBJ1-5
clone_size: .
d_call: TRBD1
v_call: TRBV6-5

cdr3_aa: CASSFSWTGSNQPQHF
cdr3_nt: TGTGCCAGCAGCTTCTCGTGGACAGGGAGCAATCAGCCCCAGCATTTT
j_call: TRBJ1-5
clone_size: .
d_call: TRBD1
v_call: TRBV7-8

cdr3_aa: CASSRGLAGPNTGELFF
cdr3_nt: TGTGCCAGCAGCCGAGGACTAGCGGGACCGAACACCGGGGAGCTGTTTTTT
j_call: TRBJ2-2
clone_size: .
d_call: TRBD2
v_call: TRBV3-1/TRBV3-2

cdr3_aa: CASSPGNTGELFF
cdr3_nt: TGCGCCAGCAGCCCAGGGAACACCGGGGAGCTGTTTTTT
j_call: TRBJ2-2
clone_size: .
d_call: .
v_call: TRBV5-1

cdr3_aa: CASSTYPYGYTF
cdr3_nt: TGTGCCAGCAGTACCTACCCCTATGGCTACACCTTC
j_call: TRBJ1-2
clone_size: .
d_call: .
v_call: TRBV28

cdr3_aa: CASSSGQAPGGYTF
cdr3_nt: TGTGCCAGCAGTTCGGGACAGGCCCCGGGGGGCTACACCTTC
j_call: TRBJ1-2
clone_size: .
d_call: TRBD1
v_call: TRBV28

cdr3_aa: CASSSQGAYTDTQYF
cdr3_nt: TGTGCCAGCAGCTCACAGGGAGCCTACACAGATACGCAGTATTTT
j_call: TRBJ2-3
clone_size: .
d_call: .
v_call: TRBV7-3

cdr3_aa: CASSSTGGDEKLFF
cdr3_nt: TGTGCCAGCAGCAGTACAGGGGGGGATGAAAAACTGTTTTTT
j_call: TRBJ1-4
clone_size: .
d_call: TRBD1
v_call: TRBV5-4

cdr3_aa: CASSPVSGFAFF
cdr3_nt: TGTGCCAGCTCACCCGTCTCGGGGTTTGCTTTCTTT
j_call: TRBJ1-1
clone_size: .
d_call: .
v_call: TRBV18

cdr3_aa: CASSLVLFNEQFF
cdr3_nt: TGTGCCAGCAGCTTGGTGCTATTCAATGAGCAGTTCTTC
j_call: TRBJ2-1
clone_size: .
d_call: .
v_call: TRBV7-9

cdr3_aa: CASSWRQEAEKLFF
cdr3_nt: TGTGCCAGCAGTTGGAGGCAGGAGGCTGAAAAACTGTTTTTT
j_call: TRBJ1-4
clone_size: .
d_call: .
v_call: TRBV2

cdr3_aa: CASSSTVYKNIQYF
cdr3_nt: TGTGCCAGCAGCTCGACAGTCTACAAAAACATTCAGTACTTC
j_call: TRBJ2-4
clone_size: .
d_call: .
v_call: TRBV5-4

cdr3_aa: CASSQSTSDRQFF
cdr3_nt: TGCGCCAGCAGCCAAAGTACTAGCGATCGGCAGTTCTTC
j_call: TRBJ2-1
clone_size: .
d_call: TRBD2
v_call: TRBV5-1

cdr3_aa: CASSLEGLLQETQYF
cdr3_nt: TGTGCCAGCAGCTTAGAGGGACTTTTGCAAGAGACCCAGTACTTC
j_call: TRBJ2-5
clone_size: .
d_call: .
v_call: TRBV7-2

cdr3_aa: CASSPTGDLAGELFF
cdr3_nt: TGTGCCAGTAGTCCAACAGGGGATCTAGCCGGGGAGCTGTTTTTT
j_call: TRBJ2-2
clone_size: .
d_call: TRBD1
v_call: TRBV19

cdr3_aa: CASSFTGTGLSEAFF
cdr3_nt: TGTGCCAGCAGTTTCACCGGGACAGGGTTGTCTGAAGCTTTCTTT
j_call: TRBJ1-1
clone_size: .
d_call: TRBD1
v_call: TRBV6-5

cdr3_aa: CASRSGQETQYF
cdr3_nt: TGTGCCAGCAGGAGCGGTCAAGAGACCCAGTACTTC
j_call: TRBJ2-5
clone_size: .
d_call: .
v_call: TRBV6-5

cdr3_aa: CASSELGGRDSSYNEQFF
cdr3_nt: TGTGCCAGCAGTGAACTAGGGGGGAGGGACTCCTCCTACAATGAGCAGTTCTTC
j_call: TRBJ2-1
clone_size: .
d_call: .
v_call: TRBV25-1

cdr3_aa: CASSLVGGF
cdr3_nt: TGTGCCAGCAGCTTGGTGGGAGGCTTC
j_call: TRBJ2-7
clone_size: .
d_call: .
v_call: TRBV5-8

cdr3_aa: CASSLDLPSTDTQYF
cdr3_nt: TGTGCCAGCAGCTTAGACCTCCCTAGCACAGATACGCAGTATTTT
j_call: TRBJ2-3
clone_size: .
d_call: .
v_call: TRBV11-2

cdr3_aa: CASSYSEGSASPLHF
cdr3_nt: TGTGCCAGCAGTTACTCGGAGGGTTCGGCTTCACCCCTCCACTTT
j_call: TRBJ1-6
clone_size: .
d_call: .
v_call: TRBV6-6

cdr3_aa: CASSSSAGGNSLEQYF
cdr3_nt: TGTGCCAGCAGTTCCTCGGCGGGAGGGAACTCTCTCGAGCAGTACTTC
j_call: TRBJ2-7
clone_size: .
d_call: TRBD2
v_call: TRBV28

cdr3_aa: CASSIDRGNSPLHF
cdr3_nt: TGCGCCAGCAGCATTGACAGGGGAAATTCACCCCTCCACTTT
j_call: TRBJ1-6
clone_size: few
d_call: TRBD1
v_call: TRBV5-1

cdr3_aa: CASSQAVRVLHEQFF
cdr3_nt: TGCGCCAGCAGCCAAGCAGTCAGGGTCCTCCATGAGCAGTTCTTC
j_call: TRBJ2-1
clone_size: .
d_call: .
v_call: TRBV4-3

cdr3_aa: CASSLALETGQGYTF
cdr3_nt: TGTGCCAGCAGCTTAGCTTTAGAGACAGGCCAGGGCTACACCTTC
j_call: TRBJ1-2
clone_size: .
d_call: .
v_call: TRBV7-9

cdr3_aa: CASSTDRVEPQHF
cdr3_nt: TGTGCCAGTAGTACCGACAGGGTAGAGCCCCAGCATTTT
j_call: TRBJ1-5
clone_size: .
d_call: TRBD1
v_call: TRBV19

cdr3_aa: CATSSSGFTTNEKLFF
cdr3_nt: TGTGCCACCAGCAGCTCAGGGTTTACAACTAATGAAAAACTGTTTTTT
j_call: TRBJ1-4
clone_size: .
d_call: .
v_call: TRBV15

cdr3_aa: CASSGRAAGNTGELFF
cdr3_nt: TGTGCCAGCAGCGGAAGAGCAGCGGGAAACACCGGGGAGCTGTTTTTT
j_call: TRBJ2-2
clone_size: once
d_call: TRBD2
v_call: TRBV2

cdr3_aa: CASSLRVGVEAFF
cdr3_nt: TGTGCCAGCAGCTTGCGGGTAGGGGTTGAAGCTTTCTTT
j_call: TRBJ1-1
clone_size: once
d_call: .
v_call: TRBV5-6

cdr3_aa: CASSLPQGLTYEQFF
cdr3_nt: TGCGCCAGCAGCCTACCCCAGGGACTTACCTATGAGCAGTTCTTC
j_call: TRBJ2-1
clone_size: .
d_call: .
v_call: TRBV5-1

cdr3_aa: CASSPLAATNEKLFF
cdr3_nt: TGTGCCAGCTCACCACTAGCAGCAACTAATGAAAAACTGTTTTTT
j_call: TRBJ1-4
clone_size: .
d_call: .
v_call: TRBV18

cdr3_aa: CASSEGRGYNEQFF
cdr3_nt: TGTGCCAGCAGTGAAGGTCGGGGCTACAATGAGCAGTTCTTC
j_call: TRBJ2-1
clone_size: .
d_call: .
v_call: TRBV2

cdr3_aa: CASSPLDRVTSPLHF
cdr3_nt: TGTGCCAGCTCCCCTCTCGACAGGGTCACTTCACCCCTCCACTTT
j_call: TRBJ1-6
clone_size: once
d_call: TRBD1
v_call: TRBV6-5

cdr3_aa: CASDGLPAEETQYF
cdr3_nt: TGTGCCAGCGACGGATTACCAGCGGAAGAGACCCAGTACTTC
j_call: TRBJ2-5
clone_size: .
d_call: .
v_call: TRBV3-1/TRBV3-2

cdr3_aa: CATSMGQGAYEQYF
cdr3_nt: TGTGCCACCAGCATGGGACAGGGAGCCTACGAGCAGTACTTC
j_call: TRBJ2-7
clone_size: .
d_call: TRBD1
v_call: TRBV15